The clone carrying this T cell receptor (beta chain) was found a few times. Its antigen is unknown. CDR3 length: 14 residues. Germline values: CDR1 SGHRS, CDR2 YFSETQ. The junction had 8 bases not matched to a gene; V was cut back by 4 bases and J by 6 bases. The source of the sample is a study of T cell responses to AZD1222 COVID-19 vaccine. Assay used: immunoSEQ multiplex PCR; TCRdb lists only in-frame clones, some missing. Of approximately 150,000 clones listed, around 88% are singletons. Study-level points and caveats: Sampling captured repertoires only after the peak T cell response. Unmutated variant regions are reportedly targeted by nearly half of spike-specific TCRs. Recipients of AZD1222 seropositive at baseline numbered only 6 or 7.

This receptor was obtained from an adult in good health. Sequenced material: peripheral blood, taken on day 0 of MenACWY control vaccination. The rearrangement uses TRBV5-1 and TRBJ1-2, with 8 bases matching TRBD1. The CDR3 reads CASSLDQGADGYTF. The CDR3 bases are TGCGCCAGCAGCCTTGACCAGGGGGCGGATGGCTACACCTTC.